The next 19 T cell receptor beta chains were all read from a single sample in a study of Ad26.COV2.S vaccination and SARS-CoV-2 variants. The repertoire was sequenced with immunoSEQ multiplex PCR; TCRdb's copy has only in-frame clones and lacks some. The sample includes more than 300,000 clones, 85% to 90% seen only once; the top ten take around 5.3%. Treatment described: approximately 18 received Ad26.COV2.S at low or high dose, single or two shots; about 5 received placebo; per-sample allocation not given. Sampling was performed 63 days after the first vaccine or placebo injection. Specimen: peripheral blood, collected in a trial of Ad26.COV2.S vaccine versus placebo. These receptors were obtained from a person aged 18-60 years who received the Ad26.COV2.S COVID-19 vaccine or a placebo.

This chain connects TRBV6-5 to TRBJ2-7; TRBD2 matches at 9 bases. Germline V gives CDR1 MNHEY, CDR2 SVGAGI. There are 15 residues in the CDR3. J gave up 2 bases and V 5 bases, and 7 bases lay outside the gene matches. CDR3 DNA sequence: TGTGCCAGCAGTAAAATAGCGGGAGATACCTACGAGCAGTACTTC. This encodes CASSKIAGDTYEQYF.

This clone was seen just once. The J gene is TRBJ2-2, the V gene TRBV18, with TRBD2 matching 11 bases. The CDR3 is made up of 16 amino acids. Trimming removed 0 bases from V and 8 bases from J; junction bases left unmatched: 5. Germline lookup yields CDR1 KGHSH and CDR2 LQKENI. The CDR3 here is CASSPPTSGRPGELFF. The CDR3 DNA sequence: TGTGCCAGCTCACCACCCACTAGCGGGAGACCTGGGGAGCTGTTTTTT. Full variable domain (remainder filled in from reference TRBV18 and TRBJ2-2): NAGVMQNPRHLVRRRGQEARLRCSPMKGHSHVYWYRQLPEEGLKFMVYLQKENIIDESGMPKERFSAEFPKEGPSILRIQQVVRGDSAAYFCASSPPTSGRPGELFFGEGSRLTVL.

This clone was picked up a small number of times. The rearrangement uses TRBV7-3 and TRBJ1-1; D remains unclear. CDR1 and CDR2 from the germline V gene are SGHTA and FQGTGA. V dropped 5 bases and J dropped 0 bases, with 10 bases sitting between them. The CDR3 contains 14 residues. The CDR3 region is CASSLGGVNTEAFF. The CDR3 nucleotides read TGTGCCAGCAGCCTAGGCGGAGTGAACACTGAAGCTTTCTTT.

The chain combines TRBV6-5 with TRBJ1-6; weak D call: TRBD1 (5 bases). V gave up 2 bases and J gave up 7 bases, with 12 bases separating them. Germline CDR1 and CDR2: MNHEY and SVGAGI. This CDR3 comprises 15 residues. CDR3 DNA: TGTGCCAGCAGTTACGGAGGGACTGGAAATTCACCCCTCCACTTT. The encoded protein is CASSYGGTGNSPLHF.

The J gene is TRBJ2-7, the V gene TRBV4-3, with a tentative D call TRBD1 (6 bases). Germline V gene data show CDR1 as LGHNA and CDR2 as YSLEER. V dropped 1 base and J dropped 2 bases, with 12 bases sitting between them. The CDR3 consists of 15 residues. Here the CDR3 reads CASSQAGVGTYEQYF. In nucleotides, the CDR3 is TGCGCCAGCAGCCAAGCAGGGGTGGGGACCTACGAGCAGTACTTC.

The chain employs TRBV24-1 and TRBJ1-1; no clear D. V was cut by 7 bases and J by 4 bases, with 15 bases left in between. Germline assignment: CDR1 KGHDR and CDR2 SFDVKD. This CDR3 contains 14 residues. CDR3: CATSESGGSTEAFF. As DNA, the CDR3 is TGTGCCACCAGCGAATCAGGTGGTTCCACTGAAGCTTTCTTT.

J is TRBJ1-2 and V is TRBV2; no definite D call. The CDR3 runs to 13 residues. Trimming left V 4 bases short and J 2 bases short, with 8 bases between. The germline gives CDR1 SNHLY, CDR2 FYNNEI. The CDR3 nucleotides are TGTGCCAGCAGTGCACAATCCAACTATGGCTACACCTTC. Translation gives CASSAQSNYGYTF.

The chain recombines TRBV4-2 with TRBJ1-6; unclear D gene. Germline V gene data show CDR1 as LGHNA and CDR2 as YNFKEQ. This CDR3 spans 19 amino acids. The V end lost 0 bases, the J end lost 0 bases, and 15 bases lay between the germline ends. CDR3 sequence: CASSQDFGEGRSYNSPLHF. The CDR3 coding sequence is TGTGCCAGCAGCCAAGATTTTGGGGAAGGCCGCTCCTATAATTCACCCCTCCACTTT.

The chain joins TRBV5-1 to TRBJ2-3, with 13 bases that match TRBD2. Unmatched junction bases numbered 5, after V lost 3 bases and J lost 4 bases. This CDR3 is 16 amino acids long. CDR1 and CDR2 from the germline V gene are SGHRS and YFSETQ. In DNA form, the CDR3 reads TGCGCCAGCAGCTCGCTACTAGCGGGAGGGCCAGATACGCAGTATTTT. It codes for CASSSLLAGGPDTQYF.

This clone was found once. The rearrangement uses TRBV6-2 or TRBV6-3 and TRBJ1-2; D remains unclear. This CDR3 spans 13 amino acids. The V gene lost 5 bases and the J gene lost 0 bases, with 7 bases spanning the gap. Germline CDR1 MNHEY, CDR2 SVGEGT. As DNA, the CDR3 is TGTGCCAGCAGTCCCCTCCCTAACTATGGCTACACCTTC. Protein product: CASSPLPNYGYTF.

This chain uses TRBV10-3 with TRBJ2-7, with D perhaps assigned TRBD1 or TRBD2 (5 bases each). This CDR3 is 14 amino acids long. V was cut by 9 bases and J by 3 bases, with 18 bases left in between. Germline-derived CDR1 and CDR2 are ENHRY and SYGVKD. CDR3 sequence reads: CAIGRDPGDYEQYF. The CDR3 DNA is TGTGCCATAGGCCGGGACCCCGGGGACTACGAGCAGTACTTC.

The V call is TRBV18, the J call TRBJ1-5; D unresolved. Germline V gives CDR1 KGHSH, CDR2 LQKENI. Trimming removed 4 bases at V and 1 base at J, with 11 bases between. CDR3 length: 15 amino acids. The CDR3 nucleotides read TGTGCCAGCTCACAAAACCGGGCCAGCAATCAGCCCCAGCATTTT. This encodes CASSQNRASNQPQHF.

The rearrangement joins TRBV5-6 to TRBJ2-5; 9 bases are a match to TRBD2. The CDR3 covers 15 residues. The germline CDR1 and CDR2 sequences are SGHDT and YYEEEE. V dropped 0 bases and J dropped 5; count of bases not matched to a gene: 5. CDR3 protein: CASSLAIGLAETQYF. CDR3 sequence (DNA): TGTGCCAGCAGCTTGGCGATCGGACTAGCGGAGACCCAGTACTTC.

A note on this clone: Additional DNA sequences in this sample encode the identical CDR3. The chain carries TRBV7-2 and TRBJ2-6, with D unclear. Germline CDR1 SGHTA, CDR2 FQGNSA. The CDR3 runs to 15 residues. Trimming stripped 2 bases from V and 1 base from J, with 6 bases between. The CDR3 reads CASSLRVSGANVLTF. The CDR3 coding sequence is TGTGCCAGCAGCTTAAGGGTTTCTGGGGCCAACGTCCTGACTTTC.

The rearrangement uses TRBV7-9 and TRBJ2-7; either TRBD1 or TRBD2 may fit D (6 bases each). Trimming cost V 4 bases and J 3 bases, with 19 bases left between them. CDR3 length: 16 residues. Looked up from germline, CDR1 is SEHNR and CDR2 is FQNEAQ (reference sequence). The CDR3 DNA reads TGTGCCAGCAGCTCCCACAGGGTTGGAGGGAACTACGAGCAGTACTTC. Translated: CASSSHRVGGNYEQYF.

The J gene is TRBJ1-2, the V gene TRBV14; a possible D gene is TRBD1 (5 bases). Per the germline V gene, CDR1 is SGHDN and CDR2 is FVKESK. The CDR3 length is 15 residues. V was cut by 4 bases and J by 4 bases, with 16 bases left in between. CDR3 region: CASSPLGGSSYGYTF. As DNA, the CDR3 is TGTGCCAGCAGCCCCCTTGGGGGGTCTAGCTATGGCTACACCTTC.

The chain couples TRBV7-9 to TRBJ2-1, with 9 bases fitting TRBD2. After removal of 5 bases from V and 7 bases from J, the junction contained 9 bases not matched to a gene. This CDR3 comprises 15 residues. CDR1 is SEHNR, CDR2 FQNEAQ, per germline (reference sequence). DNA for the CDR3: TGTGCCAGCAGCCCTAGCGGGGACATAAGGAATGAGCAGTTCTTC. Encoded protein: CASSPSGDIRNEQFF. The variable domain in full, completed from reference TRBV7-9 and TRBJ2-1, reads DTGVSQNPRHKITKRGQNVTFRCDPISEHNRLYWYRQTLGQGPEFLTYFQNEAQLEKSRLLSDRFSAERPKGSFSTLEIQRTEQGDSAMYLCASSPSGDIRNEQFFGPGTRLTVL.

The CDR3 bases are TGTGCCAGCAGCGCCCTAGCGGGAGCGTATAGCCATGAGCAGTTCTTC. It is translated as CASSALAGAYSHEQFF. The chain links TRBV9 to TRBJ2-1; TRBD2 agrees at 10 bases. Germline lookup yields CDR1 SGDLS and CDR2 YYNGEE. Trimming removed 3 bases from V and 8 bases from J; junction bases left unmatched: 11. This CDR3 region has 16 residues.

This clone was detected only once. The rearrangement links TRBV4-1 to TRBJ1-4; D might be TRBD1 (6 bases). Trimming removed 5 bases at V and 3 bases at J, with 10 bases between. CDR1 MGHRA and CDR2 YSYEKL come from the germline V gene. The CDR3 loop spans 14 amino acids. The CDR3 bases are TGCGCCAGCAGCTCCGGACAGTCTAATGAAAAACTGTTTTTT. This gives the protein CASSSGQSNEKLFF.